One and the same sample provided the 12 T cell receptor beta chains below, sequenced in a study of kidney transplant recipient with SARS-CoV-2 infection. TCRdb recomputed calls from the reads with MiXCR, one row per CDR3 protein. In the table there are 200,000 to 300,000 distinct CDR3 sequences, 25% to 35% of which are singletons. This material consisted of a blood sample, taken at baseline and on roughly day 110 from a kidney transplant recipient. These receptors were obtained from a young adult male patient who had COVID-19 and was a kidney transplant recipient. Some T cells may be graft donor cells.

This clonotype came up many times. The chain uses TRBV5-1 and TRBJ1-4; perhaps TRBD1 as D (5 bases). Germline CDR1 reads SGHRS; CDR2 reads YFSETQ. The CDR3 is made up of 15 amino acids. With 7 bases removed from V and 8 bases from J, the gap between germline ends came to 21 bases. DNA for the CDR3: TGCGCCAGCCGTCTGGCCGGCAGGGTGGGAGAAAAACTGTTTTTT. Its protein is CASRLAGRVGEKLFF.

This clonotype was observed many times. CDR3 loop: CASTRTENEQFF. CDR3 bases: TGTGCCAGCACCCGGACAGAAAATGAGCAGTTCTTC. The rearrangement uses TRBV9 and TRBJ2-1; tentative D call: TRBD1 (6 bases). Germline CDR1 SGDLS, CDR2 YYNGEE. V gave up 6 bases and J gave up 7 bases, with 11 bases separating them. The CDR3 length is 12 residues.

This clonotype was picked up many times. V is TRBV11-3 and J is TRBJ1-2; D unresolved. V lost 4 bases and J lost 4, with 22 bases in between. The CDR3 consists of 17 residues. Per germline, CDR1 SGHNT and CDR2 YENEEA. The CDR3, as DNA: TGTGCCAGCAGCTGTAATCTCGATCTCGGAAAGACCTATGGCTACACCTTC. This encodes CASSCNLDLGKTYGYTF. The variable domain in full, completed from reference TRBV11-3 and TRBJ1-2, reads EAGVVQSPRYKIIEKKQPVAFWCNPISGHNTLYWYLQNLGQGPELLIRYENEEAVDDSQLPKDRFSAERLKGVDSTLKIQPAELGDSAVYLCASSCNLDLGKTYGYTFGSGTRLTVV.

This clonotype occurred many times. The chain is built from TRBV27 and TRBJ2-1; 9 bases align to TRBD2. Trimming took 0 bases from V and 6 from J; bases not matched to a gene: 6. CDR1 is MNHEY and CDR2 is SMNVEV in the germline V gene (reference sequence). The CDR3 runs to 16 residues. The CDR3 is CASSLSSRLAANEQFF. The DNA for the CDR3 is TGTGCCAGCAGTTTATCGTCGAGACTAGCGGCCAATGAGCAGTTCTTC.

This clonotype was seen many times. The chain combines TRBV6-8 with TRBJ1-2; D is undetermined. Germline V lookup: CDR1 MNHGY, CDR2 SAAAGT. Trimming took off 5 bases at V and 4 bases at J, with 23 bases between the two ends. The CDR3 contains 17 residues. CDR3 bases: TGTGCCAGCAGTGCCCAGTCACGCTCTAGAAAGACCTATGGCTACACCTTC. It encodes CASSAQSRSRKTYGYTF.

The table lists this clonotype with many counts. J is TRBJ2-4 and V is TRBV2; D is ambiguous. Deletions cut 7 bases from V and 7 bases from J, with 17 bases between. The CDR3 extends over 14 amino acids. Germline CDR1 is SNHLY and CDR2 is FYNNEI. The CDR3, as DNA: TGTGCCAGCAAGGATCCGATGGATGAGAACATTCAGTACTTC. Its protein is CASKDPMDENIQYF.

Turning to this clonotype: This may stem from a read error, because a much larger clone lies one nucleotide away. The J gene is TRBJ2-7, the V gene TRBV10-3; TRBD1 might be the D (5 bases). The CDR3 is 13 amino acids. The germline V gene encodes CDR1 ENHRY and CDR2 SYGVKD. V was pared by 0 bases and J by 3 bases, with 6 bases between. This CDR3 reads CAISESRDYEQYF. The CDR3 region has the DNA TGTGCCATCAGTGAGTCCAGGGACTACGAGCAGTACTTC.

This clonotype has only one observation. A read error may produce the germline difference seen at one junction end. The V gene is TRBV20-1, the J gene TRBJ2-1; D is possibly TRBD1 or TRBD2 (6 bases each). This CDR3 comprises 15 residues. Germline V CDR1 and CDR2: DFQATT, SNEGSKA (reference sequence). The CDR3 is CSARNPGASYNVQFF. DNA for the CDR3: TGCAGTGCTAGAAATCCGGGGGCATCCTACAATGTGCAGTTCTTC.

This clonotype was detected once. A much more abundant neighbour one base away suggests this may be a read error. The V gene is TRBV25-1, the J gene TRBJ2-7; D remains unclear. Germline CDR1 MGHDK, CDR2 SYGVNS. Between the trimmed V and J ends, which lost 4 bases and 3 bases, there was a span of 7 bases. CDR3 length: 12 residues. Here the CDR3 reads CASSGIGYEQYF. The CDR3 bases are TGTGCCAGCAGTGGAATCGGCTACGAGCAGTACTTC.

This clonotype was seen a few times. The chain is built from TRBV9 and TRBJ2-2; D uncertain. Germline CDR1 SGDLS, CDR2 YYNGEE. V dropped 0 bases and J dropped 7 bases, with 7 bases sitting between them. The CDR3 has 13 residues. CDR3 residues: CASSVAGFGELFF. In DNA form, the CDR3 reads TGTGCCAGCAGCGTAGCGGGTTTCGGGGAGCTGTTTTTT.

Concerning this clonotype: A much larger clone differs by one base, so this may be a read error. This chain's CDR3 is CAVSSTPLAGFLGEQYF. CDR3 DNA: TGTGCCGTCTCCTCAACACCGTTAGCGGGATTCTTGGGTGAGCAGTACTTC. The chain uses TRBV6-5 and TRBJ2-7; 8 nucleotides agree with TRBD2. There are 17 residues in the CDR3. Looked up from germline, CDR1 is MNHEY and CDR2 is SVGAGI. With V trimmed by 11 bases and J by 7 bases, 25 bases remained unmatched.

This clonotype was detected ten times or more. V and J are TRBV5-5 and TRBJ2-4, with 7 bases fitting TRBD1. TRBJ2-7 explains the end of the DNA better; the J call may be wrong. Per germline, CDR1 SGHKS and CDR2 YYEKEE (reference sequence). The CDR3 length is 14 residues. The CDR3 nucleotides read TGTGCCAGCAGCTTGGTAGAGGGGGCATACGAGCAGTACTTC. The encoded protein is CASSLVEGAYEQYF.